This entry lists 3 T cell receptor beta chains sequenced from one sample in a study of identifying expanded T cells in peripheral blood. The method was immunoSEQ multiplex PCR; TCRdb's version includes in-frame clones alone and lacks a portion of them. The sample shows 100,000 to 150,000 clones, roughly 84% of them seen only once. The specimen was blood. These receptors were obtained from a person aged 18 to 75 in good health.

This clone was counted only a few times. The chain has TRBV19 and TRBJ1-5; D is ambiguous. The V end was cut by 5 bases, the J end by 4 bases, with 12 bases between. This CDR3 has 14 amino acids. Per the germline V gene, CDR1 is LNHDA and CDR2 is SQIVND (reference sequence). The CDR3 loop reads CASSPPDWNQPQHF. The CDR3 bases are TGTGCCAGTAGTCCGCCTGACTGGAATCAGCCCCAGCATTTT. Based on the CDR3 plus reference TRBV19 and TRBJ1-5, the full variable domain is DGGITQSPKYLFRKEGQNVTLSCEQNLNHDAMYWYRQDPGQGLRLIYYSQIVNDFQKGDIAEGYSVSREKKESFPLTVTSAQKNPTAFYLCASSPPDWNQPQHFGDGTRLSIL.

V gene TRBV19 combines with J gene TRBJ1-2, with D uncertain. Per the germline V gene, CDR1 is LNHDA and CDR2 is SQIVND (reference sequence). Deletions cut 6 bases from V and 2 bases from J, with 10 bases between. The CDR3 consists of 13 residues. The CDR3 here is CASRAGINYGYTF. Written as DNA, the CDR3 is TGTGCCAGTAGGGCAGGAATAAACTATGGCTACACCTTC.

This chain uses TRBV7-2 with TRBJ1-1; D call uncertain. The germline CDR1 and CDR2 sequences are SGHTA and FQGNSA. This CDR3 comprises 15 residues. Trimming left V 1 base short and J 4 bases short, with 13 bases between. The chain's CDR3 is CASSLEGGLGTEAFF. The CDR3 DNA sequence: TGTGCCAGCAGCTTAGAAGGTGGTCTTGGCACTGAAGCTTTCTTT.